The 22 T cell receptor beta chains below come from one sample, sequenced in a study of blood T cell repertoires in COVID-19. The assay was immunoSEQ multiplex PCR, and TCRdb's table has in-frame clones only and misses some. Of 300,000 to 400,000 clones listed, under 95% are singletons. Sequencing used PBMCs or T cells enriched from blood (not recorded which). Receptors were obtained from a man aged 55 to 70 who had recovered from COVID-19.

J is TRBJ1-2 and V is TRBV6-1, with D maybe TRBD1 (6 bases). Germline lookup yields CDR1 MNHNS and CDR2 SASEGT. The V end lost 1 base, the J end lost 7 bases, and 13 bases lay between the germline ends. This CDR3 region has 14 residues. CDR3 sequence: CASSEEWGRGGYTF. CDR3 bases: TGTGCCAGCAGTGAAGAGTGGGGGCGCGGTGGCTACACCTTC.

The chain couples TRBV5-1 to TRBJ1-2; D remains unclear. V lost 2 bases and J 9 bases, leaving 8 bases between the germline ends. This CDR3 has 11 amino acids. Germline assignment: CDR1 SGHRS and CDR2 YFSETQ. The CDR3 region is CASSFEGSYTF. The CDR3 coding sequence is TGCGCCAGCAGCTTTGAGGGAAGCTACACCTTC.

The chain employs TRBV18 and TRBJ2-1; 7 positions agree with TRBD1. Trimming at V came to 5 bases and at J to 1 base, leaving 5 bases not matched to a gene. Germline V gene lookup returns CDR1 KGHSH and CDR2 LQKENI. This CDR3 contains 15 residues. CDR3 sequence reads: CASSATGASYNEQFF. The CDR3, as DNA: TGTGCCAGCTCAGCAACAGGGGCGTCCTACAATGAGCAGTTCTTC.

The chain has TRBV27 and TRBJ2-1; 9 bases map to TRBD1. Germline V gives CDR1 MNHEY, CDR2 SMNVEV (reference sequence). The CDR3 sequence is 16 residues long. J was trimmed by 1 base and V by 8 bases; bases with no gene match: 9. The CDR3 protein is CASCVTTGGSYNEQFF. DNA of the CDR3: TGTGCCAGCTGTGTAACGACAGGGGGGTCCTACAATGAGCAGTTCTTC.

The chain links TRBV7-9 to TRBJ2-1; 12 positions agree with TRBD1. The V gene's germline CDR1 is SEHNR and CDR2 FQNEAQ (reference sequence). CDR3 length: 21 residues. Trimming cost V 7 bases and J 0 bases; bases outside gene matches: 19. CDR3 region: CASTGGGRDRGPRSSYNEQFF. Written as DNA, the CDR3 is TGTGCCAGCACCGGAGGGGGAAGGGACAGGGGGCCCCGGAGCTCCTACAATGAGCAGTTCTTC.

V and J are TRBV7-2 and TRBJ2-1; 12 positions agree with TRBD1. Germline assignment: CDR1 SGHTA and CDR2 FQGNSA. The ends lost 5 bases at V and 7 bases at J; junction bases unmatched: 9. CDR3 length equals 16 residues. The CDR3: CASSPPGTGGRNEQFF. The CDR3 DNA reads TGTGCCAGCAGCCCCCCCGGGACAGGGGGCAGGAATGAGCAGTTCTTC.

In this sample, this clone turned up once. The V and J genes are TRBV11-3 and TRBJ2-7, with D possibly matching TRBD2 (6 bases). Germline V CDR1 and CDR2: SGHNT, YENEEA. CDR3 size: 14 residues. Trimming stripped 5 bases from V and 2 bases from J, with 13 bases between. The CDR3 DNA is TGTGCCAGCAGCCTTCGGGGGTGGCCCTACGAGCAGTACTTC. This sequence encodes CASSLRGWPYEQYF.

The rearrangement uses TRBV10-1 and TRBJ2-1; D possibly corresponds to TRBD1 (6 bases). The CDR3 has 13 residues. The V end lost 9 bases, the J end lost 4 bases, and 13 bases lay between the germline ends. Germline V CDR1 and CDR2: WNHNN, SYGVQD (reference sequence). In DNA form, the CDR3 reads TGCGCCAGGCCGGGACACCCTTACAATGAGCAGTTCTTC. Translated: CARPGHPYNEQFF.

The chain has TRBV19 and TRBJ2-5, with TRBD1 identical over 9 bases. V was clipped by 6 bases and J by 1 base; unmatched bases: 3. This CDR3 region has 14 residues. Germline lookup yields CDR1 LNHDA and CDR2 SQIVND (reference sequence). Here the CDR3 reads CASSPQGAQETQYF. CDR3 bases: TGTGCCAGTAGCCCACAGGGGGCCCAAGAGACCCAGTACTTC.

The chain is built from TRBV5-1 and TRBJ1-2; TRBD1 matches 7 bases. Trimming at V came to 1 base and at J to 2 bases, leaving 11 bases not matched to a gene. CDR3 length equals 17 residues. From germline, CDR1 is SGHRS and CDR2 YFSETQ. DNA for the CDR3: TGCGCCAGCAGCTTGCTTTCGACTGACAGGGCCAACTATGGCTACACCTTC. Protein sequence: CASSLLSTDRANYGYTF.

This clone appeared a single time. V usage is TRBV11-2 and J usage is TRBJ2-1, with 8 bases aligning to TRBD2. The CDR3 has 16 residues. Trimming removed 6 bases from V and 8 bases from J; junction bases left unmatched: 15. Germline V CDR1 and CDR2: SGHAT, FQNNGV. The CDR3 protein is CASSIRSGGPIHEQFF. Written as DNA, the CDR3 is TGTGCCAGCAGTATAAGATCGGGAGGGCCTATCCATGAGCAGTTCTTC.

The chain links TRBV11-2 to TRBJ1-1, with D possibly TRBD1 on 5 matching bases. This CDR3 spans 16 amino acids. V gave up 5 bases and J gave up 5 bases, with 21 bases separating them. CDR1 is SGHAT, CDR2 FQNNGV, per germline. CDR3 nucleotides: TGTGCCAGCAGCAAAAGCCGGGCAGGGCTTAGGACTGAAGCTTTCTTT. Protein: CASSKSRAGLRTEAFF.

The chain carries TRBV18 and TRBJ1-1, with TRBD1 matching 9 bases. The V segment lost 4 bases and the J segment 0 bases; nucleotides outside the gene matches: 0. The CDR3 sequence is 14 residues long. Germline V CDR1 and CDR2: KGHSH, LQKENI. The CDR3 nucleotides read TGTGCCAGCTCACGGGACAGGGTGAACACTGAAGCTTTCTTT. Its protein product is CASSRDRVNTEAFF. Combining the CDR3 with reference TRBV18 and TRBJ1-1 gives the whole variable domain NAGVMQNPRHLVRRRGQEARLRCSPMKGHSHVYWYRQLPEEGLKFMVYLQKENIIDESGMPKERFSAEFPKEGPSILRIQQVVRGDSAAYFCASSRDRVNTEAFFGQGTRLTVV.

DNA of the CDR3: TGTGCCAGCAGCTATGCATACCAGATGCTTAATGAAAAACTGTTTTTT. Its protein is CASSYAYQMLNEKLFF. The rearrangement joins TRBV7-9 to TRBJ1-4; D not certain. The CDR3 length is 16 residues. V gave up 4 bases and J gave up 4 bases, with 16 bases separating them. From germline, CDR1 is SEHNR and CDR2 FQNEAQ (reference sequence).

V usage is TRBV5-8 and J usage is TRBJ2-1; 12 bases agree with TRBD2. This CDR3 has 16 residues. Germline CDR1 is SGHTS and CDR2 is YDEGEE. V shed 0 bases, J shed 3 bases, and the junction held 1 base outside the gene matches. In nucleotides, the CDR3 is TGTGCCAGCAGCTTGGCACTAGCGGGAGGCTACAATGAGCAGTTCTTC. Amino acid sequence: CASSLALAGGYNEQFF.

The chain has TRBV21-1 and TRBJ1-1; the D segment call TRBD1 is taken from the table without a DNA check. TRBV21-1 is a pseudogene locus. The CDR3 loop spans 16 amino acids. CDR3 amino acids: CASSKVRGRLNTEAFF. In nucleotides, the CDR3 is TGTGCCAGCAGCAAGGTCAGGGGGCGATTGAACACTGAAGCTTTCTTT.

The rearrangement links TRBV9 to TRBJ1-6; possible D gene TRBD1, 6 bases. Germline V gives CDR1 SGDLS, CDR2 YYNGEE. V was shortened by 3 bases and J by 7 bases, with 17 bases between the two germline ends. The CDR3 spans 16 residues. The CDR3 bases are TGTGCCAGCAGCGCGAGGGGTGACAGGATCAATTCACCCCTCCACTTT. This encodes CASSARGDRINSPLHF.

The rearrangement uses TRBV18 and TRBJ2-1; maybe TRBD1 (6 bases). The CDR3 totals 17 residues. Trimming took 1 base from V and 7 from J, leaving 20 bases between them. Germline V gives CDR1 KGHSH, CDR2 LQKENI. The CDR3 DNA follows: TGTGCCAGCTCACCACGTCTGACAGGCTACACGTATAATGAGCAGTTCTTC. Amino acid sequence: CASSPRLTGYTYNEQFF.

The J gene is TRBJ2-3, the V gene TRBV7-2, with 8 bases that match TRBD2. J gave up 4 bases and V 1 base, and 13 bases lay outside the gene matches. Germline CDR1 is SGHTA and CDR2 is FQGNSA. The CDR3 contains 18 residues. CDR3 protein: CASSLEGTKREIPDTQYF. The CDR3 region has the DNA TGTGCCAGCAGCTTAGAGGGGACAAAGCGGGAGATCCCAGATACGCAGTATTTT.

The gene calls are TRBV7-2 and TRBJ1-2; 8 bases agree with TRBD1. Germline CDR1 and CDR2: SGHTA and FQGNSA. Trimming took 4 bases from V and 8 from J; bases not matched to a gene: 6. The CDR3 runs to 13 residues. In DNA form, the CDR3 reads TGTGCCAGCAGCTCTGGGACAGGCTCGGGCTACACCTTC. It specifies CASSSGTGSGYTF.

The V gene is TRBV11-2, the J gene TRBJ2-3; 15 positions agree with TRBD2. The V and J ends lost 1 base and 5 bases, in that order; junction bases with no gene match: 7. The CDR3 is made up of 18 amino acids. The germline V gene has CDR1 SGHAT and CDR2 FQNNGV. CDR3 DNA sequence: TGTGCCAGCAGCTTAGTTCGGACTAGCGGGAGGGGGTTAGATACGCAGTATTTT. This translates into CASSLVRTSGRGLDTQYF.

The J gene is TRBJ2-1, the V gene TRBV7-2, with TRBD2 as a possible D gene (5 bases). V shed 7 bases and J shed 5 bases, with 18 bases lying between them. Germline CDR1 SGHTA, CDR2 FQGNSA. This CDR3 spans 15 amino acids. The CDR3, as DNA: TGTGCCAGCAAAGCTTATGTCGAGCGGCACAATGAGCAGTTCTTC. This translates into CASKAYVERHNEQFF.